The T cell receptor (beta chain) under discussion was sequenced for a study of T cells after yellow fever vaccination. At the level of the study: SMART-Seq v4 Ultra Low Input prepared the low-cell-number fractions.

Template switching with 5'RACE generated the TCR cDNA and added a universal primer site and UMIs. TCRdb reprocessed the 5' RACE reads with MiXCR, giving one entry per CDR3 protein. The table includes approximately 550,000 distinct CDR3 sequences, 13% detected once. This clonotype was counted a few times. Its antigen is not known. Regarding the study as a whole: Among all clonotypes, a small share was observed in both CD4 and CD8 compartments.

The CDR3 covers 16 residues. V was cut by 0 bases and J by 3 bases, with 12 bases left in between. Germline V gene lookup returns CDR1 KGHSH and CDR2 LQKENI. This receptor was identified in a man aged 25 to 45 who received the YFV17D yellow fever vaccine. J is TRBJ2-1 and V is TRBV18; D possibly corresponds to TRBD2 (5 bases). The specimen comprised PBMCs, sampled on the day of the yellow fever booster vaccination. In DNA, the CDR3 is TGTGCCAGCTCACCACCGTGGGCTAGCTTCTACAATGAGCAGTTCTTC. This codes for CASSPPWASFYNEQFF.